Given below is one T cell receptor beta chain in context. Its matching antigen is unknown. Coverage ceases 3 residues before the CDR3 finishes, and the germline J gene fills in the end. Only in-frame clones appear in the TCRdb table, and some are missing; sequencing was by immunoSEQ multiplex PCR. Seen in this sample are some 30,000 clones; the ten most common clones hold less than 2%. This specimen comes from a study of Tregs in tolerant kidney transplant recipients. J lost 4 bases, V lost 8 bases, and 18 bases had no gene match. This CDR3 has 16 residues. The germline CDR1 and CDR2 sequences are GTSNPN and SVGIG (reference sequence). Related graft donors supplied nonmyeloablative bone marrow transplants, and mixed chimerism was transient. Thawed PBMCs were FACS-sorted into unstimulated CD4+CD25+CD127- regulatory T cells, CD4+CD25- non-regulatory cells, CD4 and CD8 cells. Study-level results: Some patients' samples used different primers over time, so nucleotide sequences weren't comparable. Expanding Tregs on activated donor B cells appeared to best identify donor-specific TCRbeta clones. No direct test of biological reproducibility was done here.

The receptor was derived from a human patient who received a combined kidney and bone marrow transplant. The graft donor may account for some of the T cells. This specimen was CD4+ T cells from blood (PBMCs), taken 24 months after the transplant. J is TRBJ2-3 and V is TRBV30, with 7 bases aligning to TRBD2. The sequenced CDR3 bases are TGTGCCCGGCGCCGTAATCTAGCGGTGCAGGCAGATACG. Its translation is CARRRNLAVQADT. The whole CDR3 protein reads CARRRNLAVQADTQYF.